These 19 T cell receptor beta chains were sequenced from one sample in a study of T cells in Graves' hyperthyroidism and ophthalmopathy. RNA transcripts gave rise to amplified TCR beta CDR3 regions. An initial round of RT-PCR targeting the TCR CDR3 relied on the HTBI primer set. Each CDR3 protein is one row after TCRdb ran MiXCR on the multiplex PCR reads. The sample has fewer than 450,000 distinct CDR3 sequences; approximately 18% are singletons. Sequencing used blood. The receptors were sampled from a woman aged 25 to 45 with Graves' hyperthyroidism that later progressed to Graves' ophthalmopathy.

The chain combines TRBV20-1 with TRBJ2-3; TRBD2 matches at 7 bases. The trim removed 5 bases at V and 5 bases at J, leaving 13 bases unmatched. The CDR3 spans 15 residues. CDR1 is DFQATT and CDR2 is SNEGSKA in the germline V gene (reference sequence). The CDR3: CSASGTGGLGDTQYF. Written as DNA, the CDR3 is TGCAGTGCTTCGGGTACGGGGGGTCTGGGAGATACGCAGTATTTT.

This clonotype was found many times. The chain joins TRBV5-8 to TRBJ2-3; D is uncertain. Germline CDR1 is SGHTS and CDR2 is YDEGEE. This CDR3 comprises 15 residues. Trimming shortened V by 0 bases and J by 2 bases, and 10 bases separated the two germline ends. The CDR3 sequence: CASSLGQSLTDTQYF. The DNA of the CDR3 is TGTGCCAGCAGCTTGGGGCAGAGCCTCACAGATACGCAGTATTTT.

This clonotype was recorded at least ten times. The chain links TRBV11-2 to TRBJ1-5; D gene ambiguous. V lost 1 base, J lost 3 bases, and 7 bases lay in between. Germline V lookup: CDR1 SGHAT, CDR2 FQNNGV. The CDR3 totals 14 residues. The CDR3 is CASSLGQLNQPQHF. The CDR3 DNA is TGTGCCAGCAGCTTAGGGCAGCTCAATCAGCCCCAGCATTTT.

The J gene is TRBJ2-7, the V gene TRBV11-2, with 11 bases identical to TRBD2. Germline V gives CDR1 SGHAT, CDR2 FQNNGV. This CDR3 is 17 amino acids long. Losses at the gene ends were 6 bases for V and 6 bases for J; bases not matched to a gene: 16. The CDR3 region has the DNA TGTGCCAGCAGTCAAACTACTAGCGGGAGAACTTTTCTCGAGCAGTACTTC. This encodes CASSQTTSGRTFLEQYF.

This clonotype came up many times. The chain uses TRBV20-1 and TRBJ2-5; D uncertain. The CDR3 is 14 residues long. The germline gives CDR1 DFQATT, CDR2 SNEGSKA (reference sequence). CDR3 in amino acids: CRGFDSGGKETQYF. The CDR3 DNA sequence: TGCAGGGGGTTCGACTCGGGCGGTAAAGAGACCCAGTACTTC.

This clonotype came up many times. The chain joins TRBV6-1 to TRBJ1-5; 9 bases are shared with TRBD1. V was pared by 2 bases and J by 2 bases, with 13 bases of the junction left unmatched. Germline V gene lookup returns CDR1 MNHNS and CDR2 SASEGT. The CDR3 runs to 19 residues. The CDR3 sequence is CASSESGQGMVVGNQPQHF. The CDR3 DNA follows: TGTGCCAGCAGTGAAAGCGGACAGGGGATGGTGGTGGGCAATCAGCCCCAGCATTTT.

About this clonotype: A much more abundant neighbour one base away suggests this may be a read error. As the CDR3 is not closed by the conserved phenylalanine or tryptophan, this likely results from a read error. V usage is TRBV5-1 and J usage is TRBJ2-7; no firm D call. The CDR3 contains 15 residues. The V and J ends lost 0 bases and 1 base respectively, with 11 bases between them. CDR1 SGHRS and CDR2 YFSETQ come from the germline V gene. The CDR3 spells CASSLGDTVSYEQYL. In DNA, the CDR3 is TGCGCCAGCAGCTTGGGAGACACCGTATCCTACGAGCAGTACCTC.

This clonotype showed up many times. The chain employs TRBV28 and TRBJ2-4; D perhaps matches TRBD2 (5 bases). CDR3 length equals 15 residues. Germline V gene data show CDR1 as MDHEN and CDR2 as SYDVKM. V was clipped by 4 bases and J by 8 bases, with 18 bases between them. CDR3 in amino acids: CASSSPPSSWDIQYF. In DNA, the CDR3 is TGTGCCAGCAGTTCCCCTCCCTCTAGCTGGGACATTCAGTACTTC.

The chain recombines TRBV19 with TRBJ2-3; 9 bases agree with TRBD2. J lost 4 bases, V lost 6 bases, and 8 bases had no gene match. The CDR3 has 15 residues. Germline CDR1 reads LNHDA; CDR2 reads SQIVND (reference sequence). The CDR3 loop reads CASSKRGALSDTQYF. CDR3 DNA: TGTGCCAGTAGCAAGCGGGGGGCCCTCTCAGATACGCAGTATTTT.

This clonotype was observed many times. The chain links TRBV20-1 to TRBJ1-1, with TRBD1 matching 7 bases. There are 13 residues in the CDR3. Germline CDR1 reads DFQATT; CDR2 reads SNEGSKA (reference sequence). V dropped 5 bases and J dropped 5; count of bases not matched to a gene: 8. The CDR3 nucleotides are TGCAGTGCTCCCCAACAGGGGCGGACTGAAGCTTTCTTT. Translating it yields CSAPQQGRTEAFF.

This chain links TRBV20-1 with TRBJ2-2; possibly TRBD1 for D (6 bases). The V gene lost 3 bases and the J gene lost 6 bases, with 11 bases spanning the gap. CDR1 is DFQATT, CDR2 SNEGSKA, per germline (reference sequence). This CDR3 has 13 residues. The CDR3 region is CSASPGAAGELFF. DNA of the CDR3: TGCAGTGCTAGCCCAGGGGCCGCCGGGGAGCTGTTTTTT.

This sequence joins TRBV4-1 and TRBJ2-1; 9 positions match TRBD2. Germline V CDR1 and CDR2: MGHRA, YSYEKL. V was clipped by 2 bases and J by 12 bases; unmatched bases: 14. This CDR3 contains 16 residues. The CDR3 sequence: CASSQLGLREGLLQFF. DNA for the CDR3: TGCGCCAGCAGCCAACTCGGGCTGCGGGAGGGCCTTTTGCAGTTCTTC.

Many counts were recorded for this clonotype. The gene calls are TRBV4-1 and TRBJ1-2, with D maybe TRBD1 (5 bases). The germline CDR1 and CDR2 sequences are MGHRA and YSYEKL. Trimming took 2 bases from V and 2 from J, leaving 9 bases between them. The CDR3 is 14 residues long. The CDR3 spells CASSQSPGNYGYTF. The DNA for the CDR3 is TGCGCCAGCAGCCAAAGTCCAGGGAACTATGGCTACACCTTC.

This clonotype has at least ten counts. The CDR3 region has the DNA TGCGCCAGCAGCTTGGAGGGGGCAGCAACTACATATGGCTACACCTTC. Amino acid sequence: CASSLEGAATTYGYTF. The rearrangement uses TRBV5-1 and TRBJ1-2; 7 bases fit TRBD1. The ends lost 0 bases at V and 5 bases at J; junction bases unmatched: 10. Germline V gene data show CDR1 as SGHRS and CDR2 as YFSETQ. The CDR3 length is 16 residues.

V and J are TRBV4-1 and TRBJ2-3; TRBD2 agrees at 7 bases. This CDR3 comprises 19 residues. J lost 0 bases, V lost 0 bases, and 12 bases had no gene match. Germline V lookup: CDR1 MGHRA, CDR2 YSYEKL. CDR3 protein: CASSQDPVWVSGSTDTQYF. CDR3 DNA sequence: TGCGCCAGCAGCCAAGATCCGGTGTGGGTTAGCGGGAGCACAGATACGCAGTATTTT.

This clonotype has a count of ten or more. The junction and the germline gene differ at one end; a read error may be behind it. The rearrangement links TRBV27 to TRBJ2-5; D is ambiguous. Germline assignment: CDR1 MNHEY and CDR2 SMNVEV (reference sequence). The CDR3 covers 13 residues. The CDR3 DNA is TGTGCCAGCAGCCCACGAGGCCCCGAGAGCCAGTACTTC. Protein sequence: CASSPRGPESQYF.

The CDR3 spells CASRDRSNQPQHF. The CDR3 bases are TGTGCCTCTAGGGACAGAAGCAATCAGCCCCAGCATTTT. The V gene is TRBV28, the J gene TRBJ1-5, with 7 positions matching TRBD1. Germline CDR1 reads MDHEN; CDR2 reads SYDVKM. V lost 11 bases to trimming and J lost 1 base; unmatched junction nucleotides: 5. The CDR3 totals 13 residues.

This chain joins TRBV10-1 and TRBJ2-3; D remains ambiguous. Germline assignment: CDR1 WNHNN and CDR2 SYGVQD (reference sequence). This CDR3 has 13 amino acids. V was trimmed by 6 bases and J by 6 bases, leaving 13 bases between them. In nucleotides, the CDR3 is TGCGCCAGCAGCGGAACGGGTTGGGATACGCAGTATTTT. Protein: CASSGTGWDTQYF.

Many counts were recorded for this clonotype. The chain carries TRBV7-2 and TRBJ2-1; 10 nucleotides agree with TRBD1. Germline values: CDR1 SGHTA, CDR2 FQGNSA. V lost 4 bases, J lost 10 bases, and 7 bases stayed unmatched. The CDR3 extends over 14 amino acids. CDR3 in DNA: TGTGCCAGCAGCTCCCGGGACAGGGGAGGAGAGCAGTTCTTC. Its translation is CASSSRDRGGEQFF. Variable domain in full (rest from reference TRBV7-2 and TRBJ2-1): GAGVSQSPSNKVTEKGKDVELRCDPISGHTALYWYRQSLGQGLEFLIYFQGNSAPDKSGLPSDRFSAERTGGSVSTLTIQRTQQEDSAVYLCASSSRDRGGEQFFGPGTRLTVL.